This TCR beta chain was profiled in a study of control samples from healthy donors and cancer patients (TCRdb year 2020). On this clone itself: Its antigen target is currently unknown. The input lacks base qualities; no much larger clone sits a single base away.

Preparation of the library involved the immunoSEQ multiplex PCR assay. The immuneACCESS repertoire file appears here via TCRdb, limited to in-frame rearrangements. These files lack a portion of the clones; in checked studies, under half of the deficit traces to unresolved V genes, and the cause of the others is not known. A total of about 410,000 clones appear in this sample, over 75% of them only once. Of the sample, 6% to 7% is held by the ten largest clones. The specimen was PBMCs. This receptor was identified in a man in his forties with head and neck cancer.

The CDR3 reads as follows: CASSQRRTAWNSYNEQFF. The nucleotide sequence reads TGTGCCAGCAGCCAACGTAGGACAGCTTGGAACTCCTACAATGAGCAGTTCTTC. Recombination joined TRBV3-1 (or the pseudogene TRBV3-2) with TRBJ2-1; matching of 6 bases hints at TRBD1 as the D gene. Including cysteine and phenylalanine, the CDR3 has 18 amino acids. Here the CDR3 DNA is all that survives: 54 bases in frame from base 1. The germline ends are 17 bases apart after V is trimmed by 2 bases and J by 0 bases. CDR1 and CDR2 were assigned from the germline V gene (reference sequence) as LGHDT and YNNKEL.